Below, 20 T cell receptor beta chains from the same sample are listed, as sequenced in a study of blood T cell repertoires in COVID-19. Data came from immunoSEQ multiplex PCR; TCRdb stores just in-frame clones and leaves some out. The sample lists approximately 300,000 clones, more than 90% occurring once. Sequenced input: PBMCs or T cells enriched from blood (not recorded which). These receptors originate from a woman in her thirties who had been exposed to COVID-19.

The CDR3 sequence is CASSQPRLAGGKTAETQYF. The CDR3 DNA reads TGCGCCAGCAGCCAACCCCGGCTAGCGGGGGGAAAGACTGCAGAGACCCAGTACTTC. The chain carries TRBV4-1 and TRBJ2-5; TRBD2 aligns across 11 bases. The CDR3 contains 19 residues. The germline V gene has CDR1 MGHRA and CDR2 YSYEKL. Trimming removed 2 bases from V and 4 bases from J; junction bases left unmatched: 15.

This clone was counted once. In nucleotides, the CDR3 is TGTGCCAGCAGCCAGCGACAGGGGGCGGCAGGTGAAAAACTGTTTTTT. Protein sequence: CASSQRQGAAGEKLFF. The chain couples TRBV7-9 to TRBJ1-4; 10 nucleotides agree with TRBD1. Trimming at V came to 5 bases and at J to 7 bases, leaving 10 bases not matched to a gene. Germline assignment: CDR1 SEHNR and CDR2 FQNEAQ (reference sequence). CDR3 length equals 16 residues.

CDR3 nucleotide sequence: TGTGCTTCCCTAGCGGGGGATACGCAGTATTTT. It translates to CASLAGDTQYF. This chain joins TRBV12-3 or TRBV12-4 and TRBJ2-3, with 9 positions matching TRBD2. This CDR3 comprises 11 residues.

The chain employs TRBV28 and TRBJ2-3, with 9 nucleotides matching TRBD2. With 3 bases clipped from V and 4 bases from J, the junction kept 20 bases outside the gene matches. Per the germline V gene, CDR1 is MDHEN and CDR2 is SYDVKM. The CDR3 is made up of 20 amino acids. CDR3 loop: CASSFFWFSRGGDGSDTQYF. CDR3 DNA: TGTGCCAGCAGTTTTTTTTGGTTTTCGCGGGGGGGCGACGGATCAGATACGCAGTATTTT. The full variable domain, with the rest looked up from reference TRBV28 and TRBJ2-3, is DVKVTQSSRYLVKRTGEKVFLECVQDMDHENMFWYRQDPGLGLRLIYFSYDVKMKEKGDIPEGYSVSREKKERFSLILESASTNQTSMYLCASSFFWFSRGGDGSDTQYFGPGTRLTVL.

This chain joins TRBV11-2 and TRBJ2-7, with 7 bases fitting TRBD2. Trimming cost V 7 bases and J 0 bases; bases outside gene matches: 9. The germline V gene encodes CDR1 SGHAT and CDR2 FQNNGV. This CDR3 is 15 amino acids long. As DNA, the CDR3 is TGTGCCAGCACCCAGACCCAGCGGGGCTCCTACGAGCAGTACTTC. Translation gives CASTQTQRGSYEQYF.

This chain uses TRBV5-4 with TRBJ2-7, with 7 bases that match TRBD1. The CDR3 runs to 13 residues. Trimming at V came to 4 bases and at J to 5 bases, leaving 6 bases not matched to a gene. Germline CDR1 and CDR2: SGHNT and YYREEE (reference sequence). CDR3 nucleotides: TGTGCCAGCAGCCGGGACAGAGCCAACGAGCAGTACTTC. Its protein product is CASSRDRANEQYF.

This clone was counted between two and nine times. The chain couples TRBV4-1 to TRBJ1-6; TRBD1 matches 8 bases. V was pared by 3 bases and J by 7 bases, with 5 bases of the junction left unmatched. Germline V CDR1 and CDR2: MGHRA, YSYEKL. This CDR3 is 15 amino acids long. CDR3 in amino acids: CASSHPRGRNSPLHF. The CDR3 DNA reads as TGCGCCAGCAGCCACCCCAGGGGGCGAAATTCACCCCTCCACTTT.

The chain carries TRBV29-1 and TRBJ2-5, with D unclear. Germline CDR1 SQVTM, CDR2 ANQGSEA. Trimming removed 6 bases at V and 2 bases at J, with 16 bases between. The CDR3 totals 14 residues. The CDR3 sequence: CSVVPRDFQETQYF. For the CDR3, the DNA is TGCAGCGTCGTTCCGAGAGACTTTCAAGAGACCCAGTACTTC.

This sequence joins TRBV7-9 and TRBJ2-2, with TRBD1 matching 7 bases. Germline values: CDR1 SEHNR, CDR2 FQNEAQ (reference sequence). The junction had 7 bases not matched to a gene; V was cut back by 4 bases and J by 5 bases. CDR3 length: 15 amino acids. Written as DNA, the CDR3 is TGTGCCAGCAGCTCAAACCGACAGGGTACCGGGGAGCTGTTTTTT. Translation gives CASSSNRQGTGELFF.

V is TRBV27 and J is TRBJ1-2; TRBD1 might be the D (5 bases). The CDR3 runs 15 residues. V shed 6 bases and J shed 4 bases, with 18 bases lying between them. CDR1 is MNHEY and CDR2 is SMNVEV in the germline V gene (reference sequence). CDR3 nucleotide sequence: TGTGCCAGCAGGGGGTTTGGGGCGGGGAGCTATGGCTACACCTTC. Protein: CASRGFGAGSYGYTF.

This clone has a handful of counts. The rearrangement uses TRBV9 and TRBJ1-2; D may be TRBD1 (5 bases). From germline, CDR1 is SGDLS and CDR2 YYNGEE. This CDR3 has 16 residues. V was shortened by 3 bases and J by 5 bases, with 20 bases between the two germline ends. CDR3 region: CASSANQGHFQYGYTF. The CDR3 region has the DNA TGTGCCAGCAGCGCCAATCAAGGACATTTCCAATATGGCTACACCTTC.

J is TRBJ1-2 and V is TRBV7-9, with D unresolved. Germline CDR1 and CDR2: SEHNR and FQNEAQ (reference sequence). This CDR3 has 15 residues. The ends were cut back, 1 base at V and 0 bases at J, with 9 bases in the middle. This chain's CDR3 is CASSLVYGTNYGYTF. The CDR3, as DNA: TGTGCCAGCAGCTTAGTTTACGGTACTAACTATGGCTACACCTTC.

CDR3 in DNA: TGTGCCAGCAGCCCCGCTAGGCTAGCGGGGAGGGAAGAGACCCAGTACTTC. Its translation: CASSPARLAGREETQYF. V usage is TRBV7-6 and J usage is TRBJ2-5; 9 nucleotides match TRBD2. In germline, CDR1 is SGHVS, CDR2 FNYEAQ. The CDR3 consists of 17 residues. V lost 5 bases and J lost 3; bases outside the gene matches: 13.

In this sample, this clone turned up once. The chain joins TRBV29-1 to TRBJ1-1; D gene unclear. The germline V gene encodes CDR1 SQVTM and CDR2 ANQGSEA. V was cut by 7 bases and J by 4 bases, with 10 bases left in between. This CDR3 is built from 11 residues. CDR3 residues: CSATVLTEAFF. Written as DNA, the CDR3 is TGCAGCGCCACAGTCCTCACTGAAGCTTTCTTT.

This sequence joins TRBV6-5 and TRBJ2-4, with a tentative D call TRBD1 (6 bases). This CDR3 is 13 amino acids long. From germline, CDR1 is MNHEY and CDR2 SVGAGI. V shed 2 bases and J shed 4 bases, with 6 bases lying between them. The CDR3 loop reads CASSYGQKNIQYF. CDR3 in DNA: TGTGCCAGCAGTTACGGACAGAAAAACATTCAGTACTTC.

The chain employs TRBV10-3 and TRBJ1-6; D remains ambiguous. The germline V gene encodes CDR1 ENHRY and CDR2 SYGVKD. V was shortened by 6 bases and J by 8 bases, with 11 bases between the two germline ends. The CDR3 is 13 amino acids. CDR3 residues: CAIRDLMDSPLHF. The CDR3 bases are TGTGCCATCAGGGACTTGATGGATTCACCCCTCCACTTT.

The chain links TRBV2 to TRBJ1-5, with D perhaps TRBD1 (6 bases). Trimming removed 4 bases at V and 0 bases at J, with 10 bases between. The CDR3 extends over 15 amino acids. Looked up from germline, CDR1 is SNHLY and CDR2 is FYNNEI. The CDR3 sequence is CASSGGPLSNQPQHF. CDR3 DNA sequence: TGTGCCAGCAGTGGGGGGCCCCTTAGCAATCAGCCCCAGCATTTT.

This clone has only one observation. The chain employs TRBV11-2 and TRBJ1-2; D possibly corresponds to TRBD1 (5 bases). V was pared by 2 bases and J by 4 bases, with 8 bases between. The germline V gene has CDR1 SGHAT and CDR2 FQNNGV. The CDR3 contains 13 residues. For the CDR3, the DNA is TGTGCCAGCAGCTTAAATAGGGGCTATGGCTACACCTTC. This gives the protein CASSLNRGYGYTF.

Details on this clone: The junction departs from germline at one end; a sequencing error may be responsible. J is TRBJ2-5 and V is TRBV7-9; D is undetermined. This CDR3 is built from 15 residues. Germline-derived CDR1 and CDR2 are SEHNR and FQNEAQ (reference sequence). For the CDR3, the DNA is TGTGCCAGCAGCTTAGGGGCAGGCTACCAGGAGACCCAGTACTTC. This codes for CASSLGAGYQETQYF.

The chain couples TRBV24-1 to TRBJ1-6; D possibly corresponds to TRBD1 (5 bases). CDR1 is KGHDR, CDR2 SFDVKD, per germline. This CDR3 is 14 amino acids long. The V end was cut by 7 bases, the J end by 9 bases, with 15 bases between. The CDR3 region is CATRIQAEGSPLHF. DNA for the CDR3: TGTGCCACCAGAATACAGGCGGAGGGTTCACCCCTCCACTTT.